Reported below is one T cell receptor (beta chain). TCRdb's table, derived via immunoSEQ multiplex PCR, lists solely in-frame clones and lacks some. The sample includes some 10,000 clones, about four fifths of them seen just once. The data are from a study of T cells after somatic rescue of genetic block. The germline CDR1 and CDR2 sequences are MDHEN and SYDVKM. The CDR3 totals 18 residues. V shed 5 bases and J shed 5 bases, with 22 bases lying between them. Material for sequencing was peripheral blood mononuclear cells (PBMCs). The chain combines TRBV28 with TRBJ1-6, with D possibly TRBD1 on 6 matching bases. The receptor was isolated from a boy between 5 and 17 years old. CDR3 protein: CASSAIQQGYTDNSPLHF. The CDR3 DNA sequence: TGTGCCAGCAGTGCGATACAACAGGGATATACCGATAATTCACCCCTCCACTTT.